These T cell receptor beta chains were read from a single sample in a study of cytomegalovirus exposure and HLA in healthy donors. The protocol was immunoSEQ multiplex PCR, while the TCRdb copy is restricted to in-frame clones and leaves out a portion. This table holds about 140,000 clones, roughly 77% found once. The sequencing input was PBMCs. The receptors come from a female donor in good health and CMV-seronegative. Both conserved end residues are part of each CDR3. Fields, in order: V gene, J gene, clone size, D gene, CDR3 protein, CDR3 DNA. D genes are given only for firm matches. A clone size is listed for some rows: how often the clone was seen (once, few, many), or a class if it is expanded.

V: TRBV5-1
J: TRBJ1-2
size: few
D: NA
CDR3: CASSLVGRGGDGYTF
DNA: TGCGCCAGCAGCTTGGTCGGAAGGGGAGGGGATGGCTACACCTTC

V: TRBV29-1
J: TRBJ2-1
size: NA
D: NA
CDR3: CSVVKLTRDEQFF
DNA: TGCAGCGTTGTTAAGCTTACCAGGGATGAGCAGTTCTTC

V: TRBV6-5
J: TRBJ1-5
size: few
D: TRBD1
CDR3: CASRTGGSNNQPQHF
DNA: TGTGCCAGCAGAACAGGGGGCTCAAACAATCAGCCCCAGCATTTT

V: TRBV28
J: TRBJ1-4
size: NA
D: NA
CDR3: CASSLAGFATNEKLFF
DNA: TGTGCCAGCAGTTTAGCAGGGTTCGCAACTAATGAAAAACTGTTTTTT

V: TRBV30
J: TRBJ1-4
size: once
D: NA
CDR3: CAWERLSGKEKLFF
DNA: TGTGCCTGGGAGCGGCTCAGTGGGAAAGAAAAACTGTTTTTT

V: TRBV4-3
J: TRBJ2-4
size: once
D: NA
CDR3: CASSQGVTREGNIQYF
DNA: TGCGCCAGCAGCCAAGGGGTGACTAGAGAAGGAAACATTCAGTACTTC

V: TRBV27
J: TRBJ1-2
size: NA
D: NA
CDR3: CASRSTANYGYTF
DNA: TGTGCCAGCAGGTCGACAGCTAACTATGGCTACACCTTC

V: TRBV4-1
J: TRBJ2-7
size: NA
D: NA
CDR3: CASRGTQLLPTYEQYF
DNA: TGCGCCAGCAGAGGTACCCAGCTACTACCTACCTACGAGCAGTACTTC

V: TRBV14
J: TRBJ2-5
size: NA
D: TRBD2
CDR3: CASSQDKSGGGEAKEETQYF
DNA: TGTGCCAGCAGCCAAGATAAAAGTGGCGGGGGGGAAGCGAAGGAAGAGACCCAGTACTTC

V: TRBV6-4
J: TRBJ1-1
size: few
D: NA
CDR3: CASSQSPGNTEAFF
DNA: TGTGCCAGCAGCCAATCACCAGGGAACACTGAAGCTTTCTTT

V: TRBV30
J: TRBJ2-7
size: few
D: TRBD2
CDR3: CAWSKRGPPYEQYF
DNA: TGTGCCTGGAGTAAGCGGGGGCCGCCCTACGAGCAGTACTTC

V: TRBV4-2
J: TRBJ2-1
size: NA
D: TRBD1
CDR3: CASSQDPGQGYRKFF
DNA: TGTGCCAGCAGCCAAGATCCGGGACAGGGCTATCGTAAGTTCTTC

V: TRBV19
J: TRBJ2-4
size: NA
D: NA
CDR3: CASSMEDIQYF
DNA: TGTGCCAGTAGTATGGAGGACATTCAGTACTTC

V: TRBV5-1
J: TRBJ2-7
size: NA
D: NA
CDR3: CASSFRLGTYEQYF
DNA: TGCGCCAGCAGCTTCAGACTAGGAACCTACGAGCAGTACTTC

V: TRBV23-1
J: TRBJ2-5
size: NA
D: NA
CDR3: CASSHYPDGSEKIKTQYF
DNA: TGCGCCAGCAGTCACTACCCTGATGGTAGCGAGAAGATAAAGACCCAGTACTTC

V: TRBV4-3
J: TRBJ1-1
size: NA
D: NA
CDR3: CASSRTTAVHRMNTEAFF
DNA: TGCGCCAGCAGCCGCACCACAGCCGTTCATCGTATGAACACTGAAGCTTTCTTT

V: TRBV6-6
J: TRBJ2-2
size: NA
D: TRBD2
CDR3: CASSQLAGGRTGELFF
DNA: TGTGCCAGCAGTCAACTAGCGGGAGGGCGCACCGGGGAGCTGTTTTTT

V: TRBV27
J: TRBJ1-1
size: NA
D: TRBD1
CDR3: CASGTGANTEAFF
DNA: TGTGCCAGCGGGACAGGGGCGAACACTGAAGCTTTCTTT

V: TRBV19
J: TRBJ2-4
size: NA
D: NA
CDR3: CASNPQGKKNIQYF
DNA: TGTGCCAGTAACCCGCAGGGAAAAAAAAACATTCAGTACTTC

V: TRBV2
J: TRBJ1-1
size: NA
D: NA
CDR3: CASSEVQVNTEAFF
DNA: TGTGCCAGCAGTGAAGTACAGGTGAACACTGAAGCTTTCTTT

V: TRBV7-9
J: TRBJ1-1
size: NA
D: TRBD1
CDR3: CASSYWGQGGWTEAFF
DNA: TGTGCCAGCAGCTACTGGGGACAGGGAGGTTGGACTGAAGCTTTCTTT

V: TRBV4-1
J: TRBJ1-2
size: NA
D: NA
CDR3: CASSVRQTLTNYGYTF
DNA: TGCGCCAGCAGCGTACGACAGACCCTAACTAACTATGGCTACACCTTC

V: TRBV15
J: TRBJ2-7
size: NA
D: NA
CDR3: CATSRQGLSRQYF
DNA: TGTGCCACCAGCAGACAGGGTCTTAGTCGGCAGTACTTC

V: TRBV7-2
J: TRBJ2-2
size: NA
D: NA
CDR3: CASSLGPGRPGELFF
DNA: TGTGCCAGCAGCTTAGGGCCAGGGCGGCCCGGGGAGCTGTTTTTT

V: TRBV5-4
J: TRBJ1-4
size: once
D: NA
CDR3: CASSIYATNEKLFF
DNA: TGTGCCAGCAGCATATATGCAACTAATGAAAAACTGTTTTTT

V: TRBV29-1
J: TRBJ1-1
size: NA
D: NA
CDR3: CSGLTGQNTEAFF
DNA: TGCAGCGGATTGACAGGTCAGAACACTGAAGCTTTCTTT

V: TRBV6-5
J: TRBJ1-5
size: NA
D: TRBD1
CDR3: CASKDRGNQPQHF
DNA: TGTGCCAGCAAAGACAGGGGCAATCAGCCCCAGCATTTT

V: TRBV7-2
J: TRBJ1-5
size: NA
D: NA
CDR3: CASSLEGGNQPQHF
DNA: TGTGCCAGCAGCTTAGAAGGGGGCAATCAGCCCCAGCATTTT

V: TRBV7-2
J: TRBJ1-6
size: NA
D: NA
CDR3: CASSFSGGPPNSPLHF
DNA: TGTGCCAGCAGCTTTTCCGGGGGGCCACCTAATTCACCCCTCCACTTT

V: TRBV5-4
J: TRBJ2-3
size: NA
D: TRBD2
CDR3: CASSLKAGYTDTQYF
DNA: TGTGCCAGCAGCTTAAAAGCGGGATACACAGATACGCAGTATTTT

V: TRBV2
J: TRBJ2-2
size: NA
D: NA
CDR3: CASSVIGSISGELFF
DNA: TGTGCCAGCAGTGTAATCGGGAGCATATCCGGGGAGCTGTTTTTT

V: TRBV10-3
J: TRBJ1-4
size: NA
D: NA
CDR3: CAISESGLSEKLFF
DNA: TGTGCCATCAGTGAGTCGGGACTCAGCGAAAAACTGTTTTTT

V: TRBV6-4
J: TRBJ2-5
size: NA
D: NA
CDR3: CASSEQVGETQYF
DNA: TGTGCCAGCAGTGAGCAGGTCGGCGAGACCCAGTACTTC

V: TRBV5-1
J: TRBJ1-5
size: NA
D: NA
CDR3: CASSLAGFGQPQHF
DNA: TGCGCCAGCAGCTTGGCAGGATTCGGTCAGCCCCAGCATTTT

V: TRBV7-3
J: TRBJ2-5
size: NA
D: TRBD2
CDR3: CASSFGGGGETQYF
DNA: TGTGCCAGCAGCTTCGGGGGGGGCGGTGAGACCCAGTACTTC

V: TRBV9
J: TRBJ2-7
size: NA
D: NA
CDR3: CASSPSGLEQYF
DNA: TGTGCCAGCAGCCCTAGTGGTCTCGAGCAGTACTTC

V: TRBV27
J: TRBJ2-3
size: once
D: NA
CDR3: CASSLRTTADTQYF
DNA: TGTGCCAGCAGTTTAAGAACGACAGCCGATACGCAGTATTTT

V: TRBV11-3
J: TRBJ2-3
size: NA
D: TRBD2
CDR3: CASSLSGTSINTQYF
DNA: TGTGCCAGCAGCTTAAGCGGGACTAGCATTAATACGCAGTATTTT

V: TRBV28
J: TRBJ1-4
size: NA
D: NA
CDR3: CASRAVREKLFF
DNA: TGTGCCAGCAGGGCTGTAAGAGAAAAACTGTTTTTT

V: TRBV10-3
J: TRBJ1-2
size: once
D: TRBD1
CDR3: CAISPGTGILDGYTF
DNA: TGTGCCATCAGTCCCGGGACAGGGATATTAGATGGCTACACCTTC

V: TRBV11-2
J: TRBJ2-5
size: NA
D: TRBD2
CDR3: CASSLEGLAGRRETQYF
DNA: TGTGCCAGCAGCTTAGAGGGACTAGCGGGTAGGCGAGAGACCCAGTACTTC

V: TRBV6-5
J: TRBJ2-3
size: NA
D: TRBD2
CDR3: CASSYSKRGSADTQYF
DNA: TGTGCCAGCAGTTACTCGAAGCGGGGGAGTGCAGATACGCAGTATTTT

V: TRBV28
J: TRBJ2-1
size: NA
D: NA
CDR3: CASSLSGYNEQFF
DNA: TGTGCCAGCAGTTTATCGGGTTACAATGAGCAGTTCTTC

V: TRBV2
J: TRBJ1-1
size: many
D: NA
CDR3: CASSEFRGDTEAFF
DNA: TGTGCCAGCAGTGAATTTCGGGGAGACACTGAAGCTTTCTTT

V: TRBV5-6
J: TRBJ2-3
size: once
D: NA
CDR3: CASSLARRVSTDTQYF
DNA: TGTGCCAGCAGCTTGGCCAGGCGGGTTTCCACAGATACGCAGTATTTT